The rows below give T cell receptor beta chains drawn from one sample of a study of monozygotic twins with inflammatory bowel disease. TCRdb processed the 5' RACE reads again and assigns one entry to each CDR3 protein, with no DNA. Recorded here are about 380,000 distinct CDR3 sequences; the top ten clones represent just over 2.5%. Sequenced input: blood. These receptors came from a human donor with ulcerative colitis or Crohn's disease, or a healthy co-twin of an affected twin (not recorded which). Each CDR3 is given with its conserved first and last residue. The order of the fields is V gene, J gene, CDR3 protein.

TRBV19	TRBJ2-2	CASMTGYTGELFF
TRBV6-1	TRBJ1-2	CASSEVGGPWYGYTF
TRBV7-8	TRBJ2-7	CASSQPRGAGEQYF
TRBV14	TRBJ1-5	CASSNDRGSNSNQPQHF
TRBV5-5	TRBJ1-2	CASKSGVSRGYTF
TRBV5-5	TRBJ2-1	CATSSPGSPNEQFF
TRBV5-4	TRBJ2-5	CASSLRGEETQYF
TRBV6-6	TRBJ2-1	CAIRAPNNNEQFF
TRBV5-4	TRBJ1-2	CASSPVGGYGYTF
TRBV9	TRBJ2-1	CASSAGLDYNEQFF
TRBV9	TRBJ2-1	CASSMSGTHNEQFF
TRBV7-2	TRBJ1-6	CASSSREGLYSNSPLHF
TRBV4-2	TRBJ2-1	CASSQVGGYDNEQFF
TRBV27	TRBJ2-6	CASSIISSGANVLTF
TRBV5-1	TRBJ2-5	CASSFFRETQYF
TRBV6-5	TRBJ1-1	CASSFSGRGLEAFF